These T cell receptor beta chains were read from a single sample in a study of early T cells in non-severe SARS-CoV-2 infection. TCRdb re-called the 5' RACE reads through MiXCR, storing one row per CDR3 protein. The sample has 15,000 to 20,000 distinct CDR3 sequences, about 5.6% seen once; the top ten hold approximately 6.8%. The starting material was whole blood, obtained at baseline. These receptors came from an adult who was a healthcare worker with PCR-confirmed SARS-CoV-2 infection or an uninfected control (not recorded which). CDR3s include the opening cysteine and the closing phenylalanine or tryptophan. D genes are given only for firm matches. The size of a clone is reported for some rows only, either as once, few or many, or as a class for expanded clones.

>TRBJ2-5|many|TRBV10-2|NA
TGCGCCACCCGGCCGCCGATGAGAGAGACCCAGTACTTC
CATRPPMRETQYF
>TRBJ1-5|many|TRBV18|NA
TGTGCCAGCTCACCGACAGACGGGAATCAGCCCCAGCATTTT
CASSPTDGNQPQHF
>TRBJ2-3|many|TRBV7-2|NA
TGTGCCAGCAGCTCTGAGATCTTTACAGATACGCAGTATTTT
CASSSEIFTDTQYF
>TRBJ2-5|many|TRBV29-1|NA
TGCAGCGTCTCCCCAACAGGGTTGGGGGAGACCCAGTACTTC
CSVSPTGLGETQYF
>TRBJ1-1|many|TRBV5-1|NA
TGCGCCAGCAGCTTGGAGGGTTGGACTGAAGCTTTCTTT
CASSLEGWTEAFF
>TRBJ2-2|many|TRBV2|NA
TGTGCCAGCCGGAGGGGCATGAACACCGGGGAGCTGTTTTTT
CASRRGMNTGELFF
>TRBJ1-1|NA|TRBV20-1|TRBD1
TGCAGTGCTGAAGGGGACAGCCCAGTTGAAGCTTTCTTT
CSAEGDSPVEAFF
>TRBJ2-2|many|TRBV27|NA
TGTGCCAGCGGTCGTCCAGGTTTACGTTTGGGCGGGGAGCTGTTTTTT
CASGRPGLRLGGELFF
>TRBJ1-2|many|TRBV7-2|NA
TGTGCCAGCAGCTTAAAATCGGGGGGCCATGGCTACACCTTC
CASSLKSGGHGYTF
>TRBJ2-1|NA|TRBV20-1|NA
TGCAGTGCTAGAAGGACTACGACCTACAATGAGCAGTTCTTC
CSARRTTTYNEQFF
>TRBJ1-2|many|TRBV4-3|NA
TGCGCCAGCAGCCAGTCATGGACAACTTCATATACCAACTATGGCTACACCTTC
CASSQSWTTSYTNYGYTF
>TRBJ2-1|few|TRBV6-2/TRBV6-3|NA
TGTGCCAGCAGTTACCAGACAGGGAGGCTTCACTATGAGCAGTTCTTC
CASSYQTGRLHYEQFF
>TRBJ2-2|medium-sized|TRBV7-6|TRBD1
TGTGCCAGCAGCAACCGGGACAGGGGATTGGGAACCGGGGAGCTGTTTTTT
CASSNRDRGLGTGELFF
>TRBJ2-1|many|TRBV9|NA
TGTGCCAGCAGCGTGGGAGACTCCACGAGTGAGCAGTTCTTC
CASSVGDSTSEQFF
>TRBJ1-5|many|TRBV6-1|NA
TGTGCCAGCAGTGAAGTCCGAGAAGATCAGCCCCAGCATTTT
CASSEVREDQPQHF
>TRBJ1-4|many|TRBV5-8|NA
TGTGCCAGCAGCTCTGTACGACGGACGACTAATGAAAAACTGTTTTTT
CASSSVRRTTNEKLFF
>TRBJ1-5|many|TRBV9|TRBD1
TGTGCCAGCAGCGCAGGGGGCGCAAGGAATCAGCCCCAGCATTTT
CASSAGGARNQPQHF
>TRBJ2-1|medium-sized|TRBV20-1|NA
TGCAGTGCTAGATGGGGGGATTCGCGGTTCTTC
CSARWGDSRFF
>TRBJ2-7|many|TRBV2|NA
TGTGCCAGCAGTGGTCTCCAAGCCTACGAGCAGTACTTC
CASSGLQAYEQYF
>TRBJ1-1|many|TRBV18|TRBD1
TGTGCCAGCTCACCAAGACAGGGGAGTACGAACACTGAAGCTTTCTTT
CASSPRQGSTNTEAFF
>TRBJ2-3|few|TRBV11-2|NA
TGTGCCAGCAGCCTACAAGGACGTAGTTTTGATACGCAGTATTTT
CASSLQGRSFDTQYF
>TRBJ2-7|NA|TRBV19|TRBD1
TGTGCCAGTAGTACCCCGGGACAGCCCTCCTACGAGCAGTACTTC
CASSTPGQPSYEQYF
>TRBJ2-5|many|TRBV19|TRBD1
TGTGCCAGTAGCCCCGGGACAGGGGATCGAGAGACCCAGTACTTC
CASSPGTGDRETQYF
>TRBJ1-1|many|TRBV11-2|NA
TGTGCCAGCAGCTTAGTGACGGGGGGTAACACTGAAGCTTTCTTT
CASSLVTGGNTEAFF
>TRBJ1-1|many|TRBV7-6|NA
TGTGCCAGCAGCCCCGGGGGTCCTGAAGCTTTCTTT
CASSPGGPEAFF
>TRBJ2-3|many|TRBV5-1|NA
TGCGCCAGCAGCTTTGGCGGAGCCGGCACAGATACGCAGTATTTT
CASSFGGAGTDTQYF
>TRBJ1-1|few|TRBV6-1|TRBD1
TGTGCCAGCAGCGTAGGGGGCGCGGGCACTGAAGCTTTCTTT
CASSVGGAGTEAFF
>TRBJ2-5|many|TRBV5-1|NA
TGCGCCAGCAGCTCCCAGCCGGGGAGTCAAGAGACCCAGTACTTC
CASSSQPGSQETQYF
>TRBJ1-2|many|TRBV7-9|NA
TGTGCCAGCAGCCCCCAGTCGGGCAGGCGCCTCTATGGCTACACCTTC
CASSPQSGRRLYGYTF
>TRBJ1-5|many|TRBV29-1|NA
TGCAGCGTTGCTGGACAGCTAAATCAGCCCCAGCATTTT
CSVAGQLNQPQHF
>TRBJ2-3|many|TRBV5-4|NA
TGTGCCAGCAGCCGGCCTGTCACAGATACGCAGTATTTT
CASSRPVTDTQYF
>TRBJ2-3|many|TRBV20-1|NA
TGCAGTGCTAGAGATGGCCACAGGGCGCTAGATACGCAGTATTTT
CSARDGHRALDTQYF
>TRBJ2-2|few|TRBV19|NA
TGTGCCAGTAGTATGGGGTTCCGGCAGGTAGACACCGGGGAGCTGTTTTTT
CASSMGFRQVDTGELFF
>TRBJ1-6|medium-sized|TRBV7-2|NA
TGTGCCAGCAGCTCAAATTCACCCCTCCACTTT
CASSSNSPLHF
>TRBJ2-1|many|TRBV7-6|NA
TGTGCCAGCAGCTTAGGGGGGGCGGGTGAGCAGTTCTTC
CASSLGGAGEQFF
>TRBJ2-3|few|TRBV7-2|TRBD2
TGTGCCAGCAGCTTAGCCTATAGCGGGGGACCTAGCACAGATACGCAGTATTTT
CASSLAYSGGPSTDTQYF
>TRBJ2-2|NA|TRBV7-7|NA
NA
CASSSKKPGLAASTTPGSCFF
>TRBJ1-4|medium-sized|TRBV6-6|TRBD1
TGTGCCAGCAGTTACTCCAGGACAGGGGAAAAACTGTTTTTT
CASSYSRTGEKLFF
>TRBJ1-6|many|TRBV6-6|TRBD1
TGTGCCAGCAGTTACCCGACCGGGACAGATAATTCACCCCTCCACTTT
CASSYPTGTDNSPLHF
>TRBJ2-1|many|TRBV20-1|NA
TGCAGTGCTGAGAACAATGAGCAGTTCTTC
CSAENNEQFF
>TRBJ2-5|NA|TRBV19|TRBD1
TGTGCCAGTAGTGCCGACAGGGTAGGAGGAGAGACCCAGTACTTC
CASSADRVGGETQYF
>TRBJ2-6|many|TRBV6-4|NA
TGTGCCAGCAGTGAGGGGGGCTCTGGGGCCAACGTCCTGACTTTC
CASSEGGSGANVLTF
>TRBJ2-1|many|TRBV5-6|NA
TGTGCCAGCAGCCCACCCGGGACTGGTTCCTACAATGAGCAGTTCTTC
CASSPPGTGSYNEQFF
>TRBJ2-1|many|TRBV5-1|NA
TGCGCCAGCAGCTTGGGACTAGAATGGGGCAATGAGCAGTTCTTC
CASSLGLEWGNEQFF
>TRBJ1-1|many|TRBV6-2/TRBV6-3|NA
TGTGCCAGCAATGATTACACTGAAGCTTTCTTT
CASNDYTEAFF
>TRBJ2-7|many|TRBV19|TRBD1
TGTGCCAGTAGTGATAGGGACAGGAGTTACGAGCAGTACTTC
CASSDRDRSYEQYF
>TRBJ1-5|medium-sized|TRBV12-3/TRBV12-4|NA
TGTGCCAGCAGTCCCCAGGGCCTAGGGCAGCCCCAGCATTTT
CASSPQGLGQPQHF
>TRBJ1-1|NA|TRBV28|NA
TGTGCCAGCAGGGAAGGAGGGACTGAAGCTTTCTTT
CASREGGTEAFF
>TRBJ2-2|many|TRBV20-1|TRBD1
TGCAGTGCCTCAAGGGGGCAGGGCAACACCGGGGAGCTGTTTTTT
CSASRGQGNTGELFF
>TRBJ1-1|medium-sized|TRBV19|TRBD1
TGTGCCAGTAGTAAAGACAGGGCCTCTGAAGCTTTCTTT
CASSKDRASEAFF
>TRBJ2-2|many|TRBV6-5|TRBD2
TGTGCCAGCAGTTACTCCGGGGGGAGGGGGGAGCTGTTTTTT
CASSYSGGRGELFF
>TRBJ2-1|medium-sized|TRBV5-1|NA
TGCGCCAGCAGCTTGGCAGTCGGGGGATCTCAGTTCTTC
CASSLAVGGSQFF
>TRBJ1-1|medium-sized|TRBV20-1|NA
TGCAGTGCTAGAGAATCGGCCGCGAACACTGAAGCTTTCTTT
CSARESAANTEAFF